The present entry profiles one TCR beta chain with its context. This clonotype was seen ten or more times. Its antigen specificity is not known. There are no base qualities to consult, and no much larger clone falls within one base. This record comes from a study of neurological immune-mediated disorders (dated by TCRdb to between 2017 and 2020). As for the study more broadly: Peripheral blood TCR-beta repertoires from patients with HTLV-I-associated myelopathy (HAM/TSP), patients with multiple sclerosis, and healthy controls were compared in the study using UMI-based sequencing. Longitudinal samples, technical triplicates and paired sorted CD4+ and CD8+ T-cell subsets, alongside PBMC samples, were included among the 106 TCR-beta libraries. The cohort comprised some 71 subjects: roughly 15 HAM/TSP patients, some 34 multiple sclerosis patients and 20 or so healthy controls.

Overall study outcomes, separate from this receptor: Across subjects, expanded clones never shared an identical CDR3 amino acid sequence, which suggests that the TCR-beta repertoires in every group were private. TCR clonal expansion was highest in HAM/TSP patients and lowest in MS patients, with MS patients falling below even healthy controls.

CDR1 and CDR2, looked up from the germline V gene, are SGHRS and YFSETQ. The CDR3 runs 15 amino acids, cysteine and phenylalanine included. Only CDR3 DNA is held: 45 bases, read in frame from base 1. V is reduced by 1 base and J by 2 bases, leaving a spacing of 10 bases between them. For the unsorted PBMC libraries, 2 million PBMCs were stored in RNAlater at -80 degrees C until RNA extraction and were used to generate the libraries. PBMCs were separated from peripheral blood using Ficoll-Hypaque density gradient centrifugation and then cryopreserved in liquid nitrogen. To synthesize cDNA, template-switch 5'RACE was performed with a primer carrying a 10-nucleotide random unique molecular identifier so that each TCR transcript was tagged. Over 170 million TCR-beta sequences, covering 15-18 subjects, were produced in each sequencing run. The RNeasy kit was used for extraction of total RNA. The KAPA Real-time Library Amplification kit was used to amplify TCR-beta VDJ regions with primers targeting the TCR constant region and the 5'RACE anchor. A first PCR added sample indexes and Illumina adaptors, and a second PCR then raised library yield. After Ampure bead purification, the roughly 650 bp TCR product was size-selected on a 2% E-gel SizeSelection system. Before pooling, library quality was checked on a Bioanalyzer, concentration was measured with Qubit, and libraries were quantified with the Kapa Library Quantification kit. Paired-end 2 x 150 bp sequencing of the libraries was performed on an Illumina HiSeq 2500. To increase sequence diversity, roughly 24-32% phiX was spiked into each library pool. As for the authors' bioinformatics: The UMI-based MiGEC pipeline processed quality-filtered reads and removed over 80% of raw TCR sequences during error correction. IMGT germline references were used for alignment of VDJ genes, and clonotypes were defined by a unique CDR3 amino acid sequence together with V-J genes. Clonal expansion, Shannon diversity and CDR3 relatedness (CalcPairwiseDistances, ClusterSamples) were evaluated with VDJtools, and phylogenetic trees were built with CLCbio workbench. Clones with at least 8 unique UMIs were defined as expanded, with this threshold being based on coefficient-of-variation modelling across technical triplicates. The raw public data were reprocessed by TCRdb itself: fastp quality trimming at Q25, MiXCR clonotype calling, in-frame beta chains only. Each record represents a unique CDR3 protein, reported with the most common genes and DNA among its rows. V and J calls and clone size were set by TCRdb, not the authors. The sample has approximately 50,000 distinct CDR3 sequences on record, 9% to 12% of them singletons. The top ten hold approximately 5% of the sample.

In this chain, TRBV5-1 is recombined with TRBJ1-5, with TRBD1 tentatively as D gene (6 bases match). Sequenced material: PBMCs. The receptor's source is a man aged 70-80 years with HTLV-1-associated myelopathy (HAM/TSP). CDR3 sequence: CASSLTGRGNQPQHF. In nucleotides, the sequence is TGCGCCAGCAGCTTGACAGGGAGAGGCAATCAGCCCCAGCATTTT.